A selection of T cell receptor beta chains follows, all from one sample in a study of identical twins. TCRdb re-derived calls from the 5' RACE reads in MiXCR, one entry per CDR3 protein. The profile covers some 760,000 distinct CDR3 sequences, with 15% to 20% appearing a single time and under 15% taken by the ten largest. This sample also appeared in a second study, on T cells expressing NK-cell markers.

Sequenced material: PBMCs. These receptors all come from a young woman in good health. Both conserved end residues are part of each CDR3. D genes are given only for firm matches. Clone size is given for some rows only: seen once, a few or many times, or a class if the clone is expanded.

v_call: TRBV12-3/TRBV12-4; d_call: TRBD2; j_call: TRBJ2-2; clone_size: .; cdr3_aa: CASSPWTSGTNGELFF; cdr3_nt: TGTGCCAGCAGTCCCTGGACTAGCGGGACTAACGGGGAGCTGTTTTTT
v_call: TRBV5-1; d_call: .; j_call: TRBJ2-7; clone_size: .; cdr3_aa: CASNSPRSEQYF; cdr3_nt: TGCGCCAGCAACAGCCCCCGCAGCGAGCAGTACTTC
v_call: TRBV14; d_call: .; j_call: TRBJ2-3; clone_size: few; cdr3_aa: CASSHSPSLYGTDTQYF; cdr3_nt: TGTGCCAGCAGCCACTCGCCCTCCCTTTATGGCACAGATACGCAGTATTTT
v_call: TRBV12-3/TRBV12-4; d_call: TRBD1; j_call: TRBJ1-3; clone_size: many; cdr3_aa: CASTGQGGSNTIYF; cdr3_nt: TGTGCCAGCACCGGACAGGGGGGCTCGAACACCATATATTTT
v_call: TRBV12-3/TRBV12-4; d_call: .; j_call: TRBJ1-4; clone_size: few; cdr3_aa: CASSFQGVQEKLFF; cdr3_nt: TGTGCCAGCAGTTTCCAGGGAGTTCAGGAAAAACTGTTTTTT
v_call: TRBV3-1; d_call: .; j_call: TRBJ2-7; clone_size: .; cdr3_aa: CASSQTRGFYEQYF; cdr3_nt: TGTGCCAGCAGCCAGACTAGGGGATTCTACGAGCAGTACTTC
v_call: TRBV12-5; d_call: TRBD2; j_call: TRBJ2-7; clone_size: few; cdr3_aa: CASGLAQLATAYEQYF; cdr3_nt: TGTGCTAGTGGTCTCGCCCAACTAGCGACCGCTTACGAGCAGTACTTC
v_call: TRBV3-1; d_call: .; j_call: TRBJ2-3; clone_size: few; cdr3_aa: CASAPGTLSTDTQYF; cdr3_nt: TGTGCCAGCGCACCGGGGACCCTTAGCACAGATACGCAGTATTTT
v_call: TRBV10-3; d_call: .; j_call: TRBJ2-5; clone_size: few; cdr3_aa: CAISDRVQETQYF; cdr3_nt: TGTGCCATCAGTGACAGGGTCCAAGAGACCCAGTACTTC
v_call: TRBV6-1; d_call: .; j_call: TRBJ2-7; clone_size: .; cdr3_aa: CASSEPPLGLYEQYF; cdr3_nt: TGTGCCAGCAGTGAACCCCCCCTGGGCCTCTACGAGCAGTACTTC
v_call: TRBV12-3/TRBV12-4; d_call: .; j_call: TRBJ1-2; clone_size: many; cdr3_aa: CASSLKGRERYYGYTF; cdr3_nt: TGTGCCAGCAGTTTAAAGGGCAGGGAGAGGTACTATGGCTACACCTTC
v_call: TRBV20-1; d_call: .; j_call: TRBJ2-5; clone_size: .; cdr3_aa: CSALSVGETQYF; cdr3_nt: TGCAGTGCCCTCAGTGTTGGAGAGACCCAGTACTTC
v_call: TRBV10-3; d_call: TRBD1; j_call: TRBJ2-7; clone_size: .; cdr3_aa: CAISVGQGAYEQYF; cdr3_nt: TGTGCCATCAGTGTGGGCCAGGGGGCATACGAGCAGTACTTC
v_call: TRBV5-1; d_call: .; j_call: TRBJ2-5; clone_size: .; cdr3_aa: CASSLENGARETQYF; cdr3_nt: TGCGCCAGCAGCTTGGAGAACGGGGCCCGGGAGACCCAGTACTTC
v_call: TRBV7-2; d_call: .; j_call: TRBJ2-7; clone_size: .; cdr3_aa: CASSLSQIQGEQYF; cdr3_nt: TGTGCCAGCAGCCTGTCCCAGATACAGGGCGAGCAGTACTTC
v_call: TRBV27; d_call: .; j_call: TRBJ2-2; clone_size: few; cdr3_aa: CASRNLIDTGELFF; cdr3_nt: TGTGCCAGCAGGAATTTAATAGACACCGGGGAGCTGTTTTTT
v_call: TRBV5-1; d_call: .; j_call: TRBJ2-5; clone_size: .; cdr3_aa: CASTRAGSQETQYF; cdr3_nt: TGCGCCAGCACCCGCGCAGGGTCCCAAGAGACCCAGTACTTC
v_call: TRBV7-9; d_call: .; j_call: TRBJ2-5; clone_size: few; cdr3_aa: CAVRGTRQETQYF; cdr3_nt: TGTGCCGTCCGGGGAACGCGGCAAGAGACCCAGTACTTC
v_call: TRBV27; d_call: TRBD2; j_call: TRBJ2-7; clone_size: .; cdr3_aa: CASSPLGAGASEQYF; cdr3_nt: TGTGCCAGCAGTCCCCTTGGGGCGGGAGCGAGCGAGCAGTACTTC
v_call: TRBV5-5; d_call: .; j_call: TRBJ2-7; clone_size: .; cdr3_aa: CASSLALGLYEQYF; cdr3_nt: TGTGCCAGCAGCTTGGCCCTTGGTCTCTACGAGCAGTACTTC
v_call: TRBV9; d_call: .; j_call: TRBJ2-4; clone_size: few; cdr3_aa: CASSPRMVEKNIQYF; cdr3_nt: TGTGCCAGCAGCCCCCGGATGGTGGAAAAAAACATTCAGTACTTC
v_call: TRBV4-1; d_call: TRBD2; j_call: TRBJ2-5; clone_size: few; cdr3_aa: CASSLLLADMGTQYF; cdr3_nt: TGCGCCAGCAGCCTATTACTAGCGGATATGGGGACCCAGTACTTC
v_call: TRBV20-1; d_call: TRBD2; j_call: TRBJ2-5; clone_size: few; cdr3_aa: CSGLAGATQETQYF; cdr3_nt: TGCAGTGGTCTAGCGGGAGCGACCCAAGAGACCCAGTACTTC
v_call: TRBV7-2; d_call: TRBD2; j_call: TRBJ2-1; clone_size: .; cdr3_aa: CATKKSGSSYNEQFF; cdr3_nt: TGTGCCACCAAAAAAAGCGGGAGCTCCTACAATGAGCAGTTCTTC
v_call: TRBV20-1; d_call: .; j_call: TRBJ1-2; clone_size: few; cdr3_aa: CSARSAQGPGGYTF; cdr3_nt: TGCAGTGCTAGAAGTGCACAGGGACCCGGAGGCTACACCTTC
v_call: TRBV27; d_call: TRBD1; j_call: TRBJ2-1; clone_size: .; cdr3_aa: CASTKDRGRGDYNEQFF; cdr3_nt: TGTGCCAGCACCAAGGACAGGGGGCGCGGCGATTACAATGAGCAGTTCTTC
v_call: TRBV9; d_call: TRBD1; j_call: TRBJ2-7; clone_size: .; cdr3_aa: CASRGSGTGGEQYF; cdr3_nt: TGTGCCAGCAGGGGCTCCGGGACAGGGGGCGAGCAGTACTTC
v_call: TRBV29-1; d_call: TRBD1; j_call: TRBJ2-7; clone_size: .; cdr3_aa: CSVTGAADYEQYF; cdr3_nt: TGCAGCGTTACAGGGGCGGCAGACTACGAGCAGTACTTC
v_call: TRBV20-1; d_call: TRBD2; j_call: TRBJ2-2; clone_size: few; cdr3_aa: CSARPLAGNTGELFF; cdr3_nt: TGCAGTGCTAGACCACTAGCGGGGAACACCGGGGAGCTGTTTTTT
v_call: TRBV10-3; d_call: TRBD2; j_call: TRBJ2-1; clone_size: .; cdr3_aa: CAISGLAGAYNEQFF; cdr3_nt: TGTGCCATCAGCGGACTAGCGGGGGCCTACAATGAGCAGTTCTTC
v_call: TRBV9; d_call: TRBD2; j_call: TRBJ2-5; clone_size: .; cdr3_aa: CASSVETGGQETQYF; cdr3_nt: TGTGCCAGCAGCGTAGAGACGGGGGGGCAAGAGACCCAGTACTTC
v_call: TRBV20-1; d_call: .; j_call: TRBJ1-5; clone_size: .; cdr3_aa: CSARGTAYSNQPQHF; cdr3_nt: TGCAGTGCTAGAGGGACAGCCTATAGCAATCAGCCCCAGCATTTT
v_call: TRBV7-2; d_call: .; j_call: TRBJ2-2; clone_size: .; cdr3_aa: CASSSRQPGTGELFF; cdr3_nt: TGTGCCAGCAGCTCCCGCCAGCCGGGCACCGGGGAGCTGTTTTTT
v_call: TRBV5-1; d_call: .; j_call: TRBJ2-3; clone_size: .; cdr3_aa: CASSARRPDTQYF; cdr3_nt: TGCGCCAGCAGCGCGAGACGCCCAGATACGCAGTATTTT
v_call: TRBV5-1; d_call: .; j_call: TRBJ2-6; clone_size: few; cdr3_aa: CASSLGDTNVLTF; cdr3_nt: TGCGCCAGCAGCTTGGGAGATACCAACGTCCTGACTTTC
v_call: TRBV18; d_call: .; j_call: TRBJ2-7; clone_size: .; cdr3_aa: CASSPEAQGYEQYF; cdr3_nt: TGTGCCAGCTCACCAGAGGCACAGGGCTACGAGCAGTACTTC
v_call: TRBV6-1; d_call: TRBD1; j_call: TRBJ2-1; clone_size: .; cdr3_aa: CATRRDRAQFF; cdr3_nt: TGTGCCACCCGACGCGACAGGGCTCAGTTCTTC
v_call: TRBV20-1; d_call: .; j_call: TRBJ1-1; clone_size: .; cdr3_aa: CSARATGANTEAFF; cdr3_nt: TGCAGTGCTAGGGCCACCGGGGCGAACACTGAAGCTTTCTTT